This TCR beta chain was obtained from a study of shared clonotypes between healthy human individuals. The CDR3 consists of 14 residues. Germline CDR1 MGHDK, CDR2 SYGVNS. V dropped 3 bases and J dropped 9 bases, with 12 bases sitting between them. Worth noting for this clone: Its antigen is not known.

Findings of the study overall: Represented diversity, genetic and exposure-history alike, was limited by few donors.

Using immunoSEQ multiplex PCR, the repertoire was profiled, and TCRdb retains in-frame clones only, with some absent. The sample has some 500,000 clones; 90% to 97% are singletons. The chain has TRBV25-1 and TRBJ1-6; D may be TRBD1 (5 bases). The TCR comes from a woman in her twenties or thirties in good health. Input material: naive CD4+ T cells sorted from blood. Subset meaning: CD45RA+ positively selected. The CDR3 is CASSEAGAGSPLHF. The CDR3 DNA is TGTGCCAGCAGTGAGGCCGGGGCGGGTTCACCCCTCCACTTT.